The 4 T cell receptor beta chains in this list originate from one sample, sequenced in a study of early T cells in non-severe SARS-CoV-2 infection. In TCRdb, the 5' RACE reads were re-called with MiXCR into one record per CDR3 protein. The sample includes roughly 81,000 distinct CDR3 sequences, roughly an eighth of them seen just once. The sample was whole blood. These TCRs come from an adult who was a healthcare worker with PCR-confirmed SARS-CoV-2 infection or an uninfected control (not recorded which).

Only a few counts were recorded for this clonotype. The chain couples TRBV10-2 to TRBJ2-6, with D perhaps TRBD1 (6 bases). The CDR3 loop spans 16 amino acids. Trimming cost V 2 bases and J 4 bases, with 12 bases left between them. CDR1 and CDR2 (germline): WSHSY, SAAADI. The CDR3 region is CASSEPQGSGANVLTF. The CDR3, as DNA: TGCGCCAGCAGTGAGCCACAGGGCTCCGGGGCCAACGTCCTGACTTTC.

V gene TRBV10-3 combines with J gene TRBJ2-1; D ambiguous. The CDR3 has 15 amino acids. V lost 6 bases, J lost 5 bases, and 17 bases lay in between. Germline CDR1 reads ENHRY; CDR2 reads SYGVKD. The CDR3 sequence: CAISSSTQQNNEQFF. The DNA of the CDR3 is TGTGCCATCAGCTCGTCAACCCAACAGAACAATGAGCAGTTCTTC.

In this sample, this clonotype turned up many times. J is TRBJ1-4 and V is TRBV10-3; D is undetermined. This CDR3 comprises 15 residues. V dropped 4 bases and J dropped 0 bases, with 9 bases sitting between them. Germline lookup yields CDR1 ENHRY and CDR2 SYGVKD. Here the CDR3 DNA reads TGTGCCATCAGTGCCCGGTCTGCAACTAATGAAAAACTGTTTTTT. Translating it yields CAISARSATNEKLFF.

This clonotype was seen a handful of times. The chain couples TRBV19 to TRBJ2-7, with D possibly being TRBD1 or TRBD2 (5 bases each). The CDR3 length is 18 residues. Deletions cut 2 bases from V and 0 bases from J, with 20 bases between. The germline gives CDR1 LNHDA, CDR2 SQIVND (reference sequence). CDR3 nucleotides: TGTGCCAGTAGTATATCCTGGACCGGGACGGTGAGCTCCTACGAGCAGTACTTC. This translates into CASSISWTGTVSSYEQYF.